This T cell receptor beta chain comes out of a study of CD8+ T cells in alopecia areata. Extraction and reverse transcription of RNA yielded cDNA as the sequencing template. Data came from immunoSEQ multiplex PCR; TCRdb stores just in-frame clones and leaves some out. Of 170,000 or so clones listed, roughly 60% are singletons. V was clipped by 3 bases and J by 0 bases; unmatched bases: 4. The CDR3 length is 16 residues. Germline V CDR1 and CDR2: GTSNPN, SVGIG (reference sequence). From alopecia areata patients, lesional scalp punch biopsies and peripheral blood were collected. This chain uses TRBV30 with TRBJ2-2; TRBD2 matches at 10 bases. This sequence originates from a human donor with alopecia areata. Sequences were derived from CD4+ T cells sorted from blood, sampled at week 0. The CDR3 DNA is TGTGCCTGGAGGCTAGCGGGGGCGCCGAACACCGGGGAGCTGTTTTTT. This gives the protein CAWRLAGAPNTGELFF.